One and the same sample provided the 28 T cell receptor beta chains below, sequenced in a study of beta chain features in type 1 diabetes. Isolated RNA was reverse transcribed in full, so expressed TCRB transcripts were sequenced. The table came from immunoSEQ multiplex PCR; TCRdb's copy has only in-frame clones and leaves some out. Here the sample spans 130,000 to 150,000 clones, 10% being singletons. The specimen was naive CD4+ T cells from blood. The receptors were sampled from a young man in good health.

V is TRBV4-3 and J is TRBJ1-2; TRBD1 might be the D (5 bases). V was shortened by 0 bases and J by 4 bases, with 15 bases between the two germline ends. There are 16 residues in the CDR3. Germline V gene lookup returns CDR1 LGHNA and CDR2 YSLEER. CDR3 residues: CASSQDNAGLGYGYTF. The DNA for the CDR3 is TGCGCCAGCAGCCAAGATAACGCAGGGCTGGGCTATGGCTACACCTTC.

This chain joins TRBV7-6 and TRBJ2-3, with a weak D call TRBD2 (6 bases). CDR1 SGHVS and CDR2 FNYEAQ come from the germline V gene. This CDR3 region has 17 residues. Trimming took off 0 bases at V and 1 base at J, with 14 bases between the two ends. The CDR3 sequence is CASSLAGGIRGTDTQYF. Here the CDR3 DNA reads TGTGCCAGCAGCTTAGCGGGCGGGATACGGGGCACAGATACGCAGTATTTT.

There are a few counts of this clone. The V gene is TRBV6-6, the J gene TRBJ1-5; 7 bases align to TRBD1. This CDR3 is built from 15 residues. CDR1 and CDR2 (germline): MNHNY, SVGAGI (reference sequence). J lost 0 bases, V lost 6 bases, and 5 bases had no gene match. CDR3 DNA: TGTGCCAGCAGCCCAACAGGGGATAGCAATCAGCCCCAGCATTTT. Translating it yields CASSPTGDSNQPQHF.

In DNA, the CDR3 is TGCGCCAGCAGCTTCGAACTAGTTTCTTTAAAGACCCAGTACTTC. Protein: CASSFELVSLKTQYF. The J gene is TRBJ2-5, the V gene TRBV5-1, with D possibly TRBD2 on 5 matching bases. The CDR3 runs 15 residues. Trimming pared 2 bases from V and 6 bases from J, leaving 17 bases between. CDR1 SGHRS and CDR2 YFSETQ come from the germline V gene.

This rearrangement joins TRBV4-1 to TRBJ2-1, with a weak D call TRBD1 (6 bases). V lost 3 bases to trimming and J lost 0 bases, with 12 bases between them. Germline V lookup: CDR1 MGHRA, CDR2 YSYEKL. The CDR3 runs 16 residues. The CDR3 spells CASSQIWGHSYNEQFF. The CDR3 DNA follows: TGCGCCAGCAGCCAGATATGGGGGCACTCCTACAATGAGCAGTTCTTC.

The chain employs TRBV5-5 and TRBJ1-4; possibly TRBD1 for D (6 bases). V lost 2 bases and J lost 7, with 12 bases in between. This CDR3 is 14 amino acids long. Germline V gene sequence: CDR1 SGHKS, CDR2 YYEKEE (reference sequence). The CDR3 is CASSLQGRGEKLFF. The CDR3 nucleotides read TGTGCCAGCAGCTTACAGGGTAGGGGTGAAAAACTGTTTTTT.

In its sample, this clone was seen a few times. The rearrangement uses TRBV11-2 and TRBJ1-2, with 9 bases that match TRBD1. The CDR3 consists of 14 residues. CDR1 is SGHAT and CDR2 is FQNNGV in the germline V gene. V was pared by 5 bases and J by 3 bases, with 4 bases of the junction left unmatched. The CDR3 loop is CASSGGQGYYGYTF. The CDR3 region has the DNA TGTGCCAGCAGCGGAGGACAGGGGTACTATGGCTACACCTTC.

This chain uses TRBV29-1 with TRBJ2-7; D might be TRBD1 (5 bases). Deletions cut 3 bases from V and 7 bases from J, with 7 bases between. Per the germline V gene, CDR1 is SQVTM and CDR2 is ANQGSEA. This CDR3 spans 10 amino acids. The CDR3 reads CSVEAGEQYF. The CDR3 coding sequence is TGCAGCGTTGAGGCAGGGGAGCAGTACTTC.

The J gene is TRBJ2-5, the V gene TRBV7-2; perhaps TRBD1 as D (5 bases). Trimming left V 2 bases short and J 5 bases short, with 12 bases between. The CDR3 runs to 14 residues. Germline CDR1 reads SGHTA; CDR2 reads FQGNSA. This CDR3 reads CASSLLGPGETQYF. The CDR3 region has the DNA TGTGCCAGCAGCTTACTGGGTCCAGGGGAGACCCAGTACTTC.

V is TRBV5-4 and J is TRBJ2-1; D gene ambiguous. The length of the CDR3 is 15 residues. Germline assignment: CDR1 SGHNT and CDR2 YYREEE (reference sequence). Trimming stripped 4 bases from V and 4 bases from J, with 15 bases between. CDR3 amino acids: CASSQVGQIYNEQFF. Here the CDR3 DNA reads TGTGCCAGCAGCCAAGTTGGGCAGATATACAATGAGCAGTTCTTC.

This clone was picked up a small number of times. V is TRBV29-1 and J is TRBJ2-3, with 14 bases aligning to TRBD2. Trimming took 4 bases from V and 0 from J; bases not matched to a gene: 9. The CDR3 sequence is 18 residues long. The germline V gene encodes CDR1 SQVTM and CDR2 ANQGSEA. The CDR3 here is CSVVGGLAGAPSTDTQYF. CDR3 in DNA: TGCAGCGTTGTCGGGGGACTAGCGGGGGCCCCTAGCACAGATACGCAGTATTTT.

The chain recombines TRBV27 with TRBJ2-1, with 9 bases aligning to TRBD2. The CDR3 has 16 residues. The trim removed 5 bases at V and 4 bases at J, leaving 9 bases unmatched. Germline V lookup: CDR1 MNHEY, CDR2 SMNVEV (reference sequence). The CDR3 nucleotides are TGTGCCAGCAGTATCTACCTAGCGGGGTTATACAATGAGCAGTTCTTC. This encodes CASSIYLAGLYNEQFF.

V and J are TRBV5-1 and TRBJ1-3; D unresolved. The CDR3 loop spans 15 amino acids. Germline CDR1 reads SGHRS; CDR2 reads YFSETQ. With 4 bases removed from V and 1 base from J, the gap between germline ends came to 12 bases. The chain's CDR3 is CASSLELLSGNTIYF. CDR3 bases: TGCGCCAGCAGCCTGGAACTCTTGTCTGGAAACACCATATATTTT.

The rearrangement joins TRBV19 to TRBJ2-3; tentatively, D is TRBD2 (6 bases). The length of the CDR3 is 15 residues. Between the trimmed V and J ends, which lost 7 bases and 2 bases, there was a span of 16 bases. Germline lookup yields CDR1 LNHDA and CDR2 SQIVND (reference sequence). CDR3 nucleotide sequence: TGTGCCAGTAATGGCGGAGGACTACACACAGATACGCAGTATTTT. Protein sequence: CASNGGGLHTDTQYF.

The chain recombines TRBV7-2 with TRBJ2-4, with 7 bases matching TRBD1. Germline CDR1 SGHTA, CDR2 FQGNSA. The trim removed 4 bases at V and 6 bases at J, leaving 9 bases unmatched. The CDR3 is 15 residues long. The CDR3: CASSSRQGGGNIQYF. The CDR3 region has the DNA TGTGCCAGCAGCTCAAGACAGGGCGGTGGAAACATTCAGTACTTC.

The chain carries TRBV4-3 and TRBJ2-7; weak D call: TRBD2 (5 bases). V lost 1 base and J 2 bases, leaving 12 bases between the germline ends. Germline values: CDR1 LGHNA, CDR2 YSLEER. CDR3 length equals 15 residues. The CDR3: CASSQGVEGTYEQYF. CDR3 sequence (DNA): TGCGCCAGCAGCCAAGGTGTCGAGGGAACCTACGAGCAGTACTTC.

The rearrangement joins TRBV4-1 to TRBJ2-1, with D perhaps matching TRBD2 (5 bases). This CDR3 contains 16 residues. Germline CDR1 is MGHRA and CDR2 is YSYEKL. Trimming pared 4 bases from V and 0 bases from J, leaving 13 bases between. As DNA, the CDR3 is TGCGCCAGCAGCCCTCCCGGGGTAGCCTCCTACAATGAGCAGTTCTTC. Translated: CASSPPGVASYNEQFF.

J is TRBJ1-2 and V is TRBV27; perhaps TRBD1 as D (6 bases). Germline CDR1 and CDR2: MNHEY and SMNVEV (reference sequence). V lost 3 bases and J 4 bases, leaving 9 bases between the germline ends. The CDR3 spans 13 residues. The DNA of the CDR3 is TGTGCCAGCAGTTTGAACAGGGCCTATGGCTACACCTTC. The encoded protein is CASSLNRAYGYTF.

The chain employs TRBV5-6 and TRBJ2-5; TRBD1 is a possible D gene (5 bases). Germline CDR1 and CDR2: SGHDT and YYEEEE. The CDR3 runs to 15 residues. Trimming pared 0 bases from V and 5 bases from J, leaving 14 bases between. CDR3 sequence (DNA): TGTGCCAGCAGCTTGGGACAGAGGAATGTGGAGACCCAGTACTTC. This sequence encodes CASSLGQRNVETQYF.

The table lists this clone with a few counts. The V call is TRBV5-6, the J call TRBJ1-2; D possibly corresponds to TRBD1 (5 bases). CDR3 size: 12 residues. Germline V gene sequence: CDR1 SGHDT, CDR2 YYEEEE. V dropped 6 bases and J dropped 2 bases, with 8 bases sitting between them. CDR3 sequence reads: CASKNRNYGYTF. The CDR3 bases are TGTGCCAGCAAAAACAGGAACTATGGCTACACCTTC.

This clone has just a few counts. The J gene is TRBJ2-7, the V gene TRBV11-2; the match to TRBD1 covers 7 bases. V gave up 4 bases and J gave up 2 bases; unmatched junction bases: 8. The length of the CDR3 is 15 residues. Looked up from germline, CDR1 is SGHAT and CDR2 is FQNNGV. The CDR3 here is CASSSWDRPTYEQYF. CDR3 nucleotide sequence: TGTGCCAGCAGCTCCTGGGACAGACCTACCTACGAGCAGTACTTC.

This clone was detected a few times. The chain combines TRBV2 with TRBJ2-3, with unresolved D. Trimming took off 2 bases at V and 0 bases at J, with 6 bases between the two ends. This CDR3 region has 14 residues. CDR1 and CDR2 (germline): SNHLY, FYNNEI. The DNA for the CDR3 is TGTGCCAGCAGTGAAATCACTAGCACAGATACGCAGTATTTT. It is translated as CASSEITSTDTQYF. The variable domain in full, with the rest retrieved from reference TRBV2 and TRBJ2-3, is EPEVTQTPSHQVTQMGQEVILRCVPISNHLYFYWYRQILGQKVEFLVSFYNNEISEKSEIFDDQFSVERPDGSNFTLKIRSTKLEDSAMYFCASSEITSTDTQYFGPGTRLTVL.

This clone has more than one count but fewer than ten. The genes are TRBV1 and TRBJ2-1; the table's D gene call, TRBD2, was not cross checked with the DNA. TRBV1 is labeled a pseudogene. This CDR3 region has 14 residues. Written as DNA, the CDR3 is TGCACCAGCAGCCATCCCCCCCCTAGCGGGGAGCAGTTCTTC. Its translation: CTSSHPPPSGEQFF.

The gene calls are TRBV5-4 and TRBJ1-4; no firm D call. Germline V gene sequence: CDR1 SGHNT, CDR2 YYREEE (reference sequence). The V end was cut by 0 bases, the J end by 7 bases, with 13 bases between. CDR3 length equals 15 residues. The CDR3 coding sequence is TGTGCCAGCAGCTTGGTATTGGCAGGACTTGAAAAACTGTTTTTT. Its translation is CASSLVLAGLEKLFF.

The chain links TRBV27 to TRBJ1-6; D possibly corresponds to TRBD1 (6 bases). The V and J ends lost 6 bases and 8 bases respectively, with 11 bases between them. The CDR3 is 13 amino acids. Germline V gene lookup returns CDR1 MNHEY and CDR2 SMNVEV (reference sequence). DNA of the CDR3: TGTGCCAGCAGACAGGGTGGTCATTCACCCCTCCACTTT. Residues: CASRQGGHSPLHF.

Only a few counts were recorded for this clone. This sequence joins TRBV11-2 and TRBJ1-2; 7 nucleotides match TRBD1. The junction had 6 bases not matched to a gene; V was cut back by 5 bases and J by 0 bases. The V gene's germline CDR1 is SGHAT and CDR2 FQNNGV. The CDR3 has 15 residues. The CDR3 is CASSVNRGPNYGYTF. As DNA, the CDR3 is TGTGCCAGCAGCGTGAACAGGGGCCCTAACTATGGCTACACCTTC.

This clone was observed a handful of times. The rearrangement links TRBV5-6 to TRBJ2-6; 7 positions match TRBD1. The CDR3 has 15 residues. Germline CDR1 is SGHDT and CDR2 is YYEEEE. V dropped 3 bases and J dropped 9; count of bases not matched to a gene: 9. CDR3 residues: CASSSLTGLFNVLTF. In nucleotides, the CDR3 is TGTGCCAGCAGCTCGTTGACAGGGCTGTTCAACGTCCTGACTTTC.

This chain connects TRBV12-5 to TRBJ2-5; possibly TRBD2 for D (8 bases). The CDR3 spans 15 residues. Germline-derived CDR1 and CDR2 are LGHNT and FRNRAP. Trimming left V 6 bases short and J 5 bases short, with 19 bases between. The CDR3 DNA reads as TGTGCTAGTGGCGCAGGGGGGACTAGTATGGAGACCCAGTACTTC. Translating it yields CASGAGGTSMETQYF.